Each of the 12 T cell receptor beta chains below was sequenced from the same sample in a study of T cell changes during pregnancy in multiple sclerosis. Clones were sequenced by immunoSEQ multiplex PCR, and TCRdb holds only the in-frame ones, with some missing. Of some 55,000 clones detected, 91% appear once; the ten largest clones hold approximately 1.1%. Sequenced here: peripheral blood, sampled after pregnancy. Receptor source: a female donor in good health, enrolled as a control in a pregnancy study.

This rearrangement joins TRBV6-4 to TRBJ2-2, with no clear D. This CDR3 region has 13 residues. V dropped 0 bases and J dropped 3 bases, with 2 bases sitting between them. From germline, CDR1 is MRHNA and CDR2 SNTAGT. CDR3 bases: TGTGCCAGCAGTGACTCCGACACCGGGGAGCTGTTTTTT. Residues: CASSDSDTGELFF.

This clone was found once. The CDR3 DNA reads as TGTGCCAGCAGTTACGGAAGACTAGCGGGACTAAGCGAGCAGTTCTTC. It translates to CASSYGRLAGLSEQFF. The V and J genes are TRBV6-5 and TRBJ2-1, with 11 bases identical to TRBD2. Germline CDR1 reads MNHEY; CDR2 reads SVGAGI. V dropped 2 bases and J dropped 10; count of bases not matched to a gene: 10. The CDR3 consists of 16 residues.

This chain links TRBV5-1 with TRBJ2-2; a possible D gene is TRBD2 (7 bases). The V end was cut by 6 bases, the J end by 3 bases, with 18 bases between. The CDR3 is made up of 16 amino acids. Germline CDR1 and CDR2: SGHRS and YFSETQ. Here the CDR3 DNA reads TGCGCCAGCACCCCTACGGGGGGCCAGTACACCGGGGAGCTGTTTTTT. This gives the protein CASTPTGGQYTGELFF.

This chain links TRBV10-2 with TRBJ1-3; no clear D. Germline assignment: CDR1 WSHSY and CDR2 SAAADI. CDR3 length: 17 amino acids. Trimming pared 1 base from V and 2 bases from J, leaving 15 bases between. The CDR3 DNA is TGCGCCAGCAGTGAGTTTAACCCCATGTCGGCTGGAAACACCATATATTTT. Amino acid sequence: CASSEFNPMSAGNTIYF.

The CDR3 sequence: CASSPGGGSYNEQFF. CDR3 nucleotide sequence: TGTGCCAGCAGTCCCGGGGGGGGCTCCTACAATGAGCAGTTCTTC. This rearrangement joins TRBV6-4 to TRBJ2-1, with 8 bases lining up with TRBD2. Per the germline V gene, CDR1 is MRHNA and CDR2 is SNTAGT. The CDR3 length is 15 residues. V was clipped by 5 bases and J by 0 bases; unmatched bases: 3.

V and J are TRBV5-4 and TRBJ1-2; 8 nucleotides align to TRBD1. Germline values: CDR1 SGHNT, CDR2 YYREEE (reference sequence). With 6 bases clipped from V and 6 bases from J, the junction kept 7 bases outside the gene matches. The length of the CDR3 is 13 residues. CDR3 sequence reads: CASTRPRGHGYTF. In nucleotides, the CDR3 is TGTGCCAGCACCCGACCCAGGGGGCATGGCTACACCTTC. The entire variable domain, with the rest obtained from reference TRBV5-4 and TRBJ1-2, is as follows: ETGVTQSPTHLIKTRGQQVTLRCSSQSGHNTVSWYQQALGQGPQFIFQYYREEENGRGNFPPRFSGLQFPNYSSELNVNALELDDSALYLCASTRPRGHGYTFGSGTRLTVV.

The chain carries TRBV7-9 and TRBJ1-3; no clear D gene. Germline CDR1 reads SEHNR; CDR2 reads FQNEAQ (reference sequence). The V gene lost 0 bases and the J gene lost 0 bases, with 12 bases spanning the gap. This CDR3 is 17 amino acids long. This CDR3 is CASSLAGRTSSGNTIYF. The CDR3 DNA is TGTGCCAGCAGCTTAGCGGGCAGAACAAGCTCTGGAAACACCATATATTTT.

This clone showed up just a few times. The CDR3 region has the DNA TGTGCCAGCAGCTTAGTGGAGCCGAACACTGAAGCTTTCTTT. It translates to CASSLVEPNTEAFF. This chain connects TRBV7-9 to TRBJ1-1, with no clear D. Germline V gene lookup returns CDR1 SEHNR and CDR2 FQNEAQ (reference sequence). The CDR3 contains 14 residues. V was shortened by 1 base and J by 1 base, with 7 bases between the two germline ends.

This chain connects TRBV27 to TRBJ2-2, with 7 bases lining up with TRBD1. Unmatched junction bases numbered 6, after V lost 3 bases and J lost 5 bases. Per the germline V gene, CDR1 is MNHEY and CDR2 is SMNVEV (reference sequence). The CDR3 extends over 15 amino acids. The CDR3 region has the DNA TGTGCCAGCAGTTTTGGGGCAGGGGGAACCGGGGAGCTGTTTTTT. Translating it yields CASSFGAGGTGELFF.

The rearrangement links TRBV5-1 to TRBJ2-3; 8 positions match TRBD2. The CDR3 has 13 amino acids. Germline-derived CDR1 and CDR2 are SGHRS and YFSETQ. The CDR3 nucleotides read TGCCCGGTGGCGGGGGGATCCACAGATACGCAGTATTTT. It yields the protein CPVAGGSTDTQYF.

The chain recombines TRBV2 with TRBJ2-5, with D unresolved. Trimming cost V 5 bases and J 3 bases, with 4 bases left between them. This CDR3 comprises 11 residues. Germline loops: CDR1 SNHLY, CDR2 FYNNEI. CDR3 amino acids: CASSREETQYF. As DNA, the CDR3 is TGTGCCAGCAGTCGTGAAGAGACCCAGTACTTC. Supplemented by reference TRBV2 and TRBJ2-5, the full variable domain reads EPEVTQTPSHQVTQMGQEVILRCVPISNHLYFYWYRQILGQKVEFLVSFYNNEISEKSEIFDDQFSVERPDGSNFTLKIRSTKLEDSAMYFCASSREETQYFGPGTRLLVL.

The CDR3, as DNA: TGTGCCAGTACCCGGGACAGGTGGGAACAGCCCCAGCATTTT. Encoded protein: CASTRDRWEQPQHF. J is TRBJ1-5 and V is TRBV19; 8 bases align to TRBD1. The CDR3 consists of 14 residues. Trimming at V came to 7 bases and at J to 7 bases, leaving 9 bases not matched to a gene. Germline-derived CDR1 and CDR2 are LNHDA and SQIVND (reference sequence).